This TCR beta chain came from a study of blood T cell repertoires in COVID-19 (dated by TCRdb to the early 2020s). For context, the study as a whole: Samples covering the acute and convalescent phases of COVID-19 were provided by collaborators in the United States, Italy and Spain. The material from the prospective study consisted of cDNA or gDNA derived from T cells, B-cell-depleted T cells, or PBMCs. The dataset comprised deeply sampled blood TCRbeta repertoires from subjects exposed to, actively infected with, or recovered from COVID-19. A freely available public database, intended as a resource for researchers studying the immune response to SARS-CoV-2, is where the repertoires were released. Samples were obtained from the ongoing ImmuneRACE study (first 160 participants) and from 1,000 to 1,500 subjects provided by 6 global collaborators. The sample metadata nearly always contained a de-identified subject ID, COVID-19 status, age in years and sex. HLA class I and class II types, where available, came from metadata supplied by the sample provider rather than from assay-based typing.

In the case of this clone: This receptor's antigen is unknown. No qualities accompany the bases; no much larger clone lies one base away.

TCRbeta CDR3 regions were amplified from genomic DNA using the immunoSEQ Assay, a bias-controlled multiplex PCR. As for the original processing: Nucleated cell counts per sample were estimated from amplification of reference gene primers within the assay. Sequence reads were collapsed and filtered to measure the absolute abundance of every unique TCRbeta CDR3 rearrangement. For each sample, productive Simpson clonality was calculated as the square root of Simpson's diversity index across productive rearrangements. Imported from immuneACCESS, the table was reduced by TCRdb to in-frame sequences with V and J called. These copies leave out some clones; in studies compared against another copy, an unresolved V gene accounts for under half, and the cause of the remainder is not known. That table supplies the V and J calls and clone size; D and trimming were determined from the DNA. This sample holds under 300,000 clones; approximately 80% were observed only once. Clones ranked in the top ten supply around 3.2% of the sample.

Points the paper makes about the study in general: How much clinical and demographic metadata was included differed by source and by participant, and the metadata was provided uncurated.

The trim is 0 bases for V and 3 bases for J, with a gap of 15 bases between the germline ends. According to the germline V gene, CDR1 reads MNHEY and CDR2 reads SVGAGI. The CDR3 measures 16 amino acids from cysteine to phenylalanine. CDR3 DNA only is kept here, 48 bases in frame from base 1. Whole blood was collected in K2EDTA tubes by collaborating institutions according to the institutions' own protocols. For TCRbeta analysis, collaborators shipped samples in one of three forms: frozen whole blood, isolated PBMCs, or DNA extracted from either of those sample types. The clonotype originates from a woman aged 60-70 years with active or convalescent COVID-19. The source material was peripheral blood. Rearrangement joined TRBV6-5 to TRBJ2-7; a weak D assignment points to TRBD1 (6 bases agree). The CDR3 region has the sequence CASSYSNNRAGYEQYF. The sequenced DNA: TGTGCCAGCAGTTACTCGAACAACAGGGCTGGCTACGAGCAGTACTTC.